This T cell receptor (beta chain) was documented in a study of T-cell reconstitution after alpha-beta-depleted transplantation in children listed by TCRdb under 2016. Notes on the research overall: The study quantitatively tracked T-cell immune reconstitution after TCRalphabeta/CD19-depleted allogeneic hematopoietic cell transplantation in children using TCR repertoire profiling.

To note about this clonotype: The antigen it recognizes is unknown. No much larger clone is present one base from it, and per-base qualities are unavailable.

Library creation used PCR. Reads for this sample came from an Illumina HiSeq 2500. TCR library preparation used molecular barcoding, with unique molecular identifiers applied to normalize quantification of the TCRbeta repertoire. The public sequencing data were trimmed at Q25 with fastp and processed into clonotypes with MiXCR by TCRdb, which kept only in-frame beta chains. Every entry covers one CDR3 protein and lists the most common genes and DNA from its rows. The sample yields 230,000 or so distinct CDR3 sequences; approximately 9.7% were counted once. The ten largest clonotypes hold less than 6% of the sample. The sequence was collected from a human donor who donated a stem cell graft to a child with SCID. The sample here was PBMCs from the stem cell graft donor, taken from the stem cell graft.

This receptor has the CDR3 CASRQTGIGNQPQHF. The bases are TGTGCCAGCAGGCAAACAGGGATCGGCAATCAGCCCCAGCATTTT. The receptor chain draws on TRBV6-2 or TRBV6-3 and TRBJ1-5; the best D guess is TRBD1, with 6 bases matching. CDR1 and CDR2 are read off the germline V gene as MNHEY and SVGEGT. The CDR3 has 15 amino acids, counting the end cysteine and phenylalanine. Solely the CDR3 DNA is kept, with 45 bases framed from the first base. Deletion took 6 bases off V and 2 bases off J, with a span of 14 bases between the germline ends.